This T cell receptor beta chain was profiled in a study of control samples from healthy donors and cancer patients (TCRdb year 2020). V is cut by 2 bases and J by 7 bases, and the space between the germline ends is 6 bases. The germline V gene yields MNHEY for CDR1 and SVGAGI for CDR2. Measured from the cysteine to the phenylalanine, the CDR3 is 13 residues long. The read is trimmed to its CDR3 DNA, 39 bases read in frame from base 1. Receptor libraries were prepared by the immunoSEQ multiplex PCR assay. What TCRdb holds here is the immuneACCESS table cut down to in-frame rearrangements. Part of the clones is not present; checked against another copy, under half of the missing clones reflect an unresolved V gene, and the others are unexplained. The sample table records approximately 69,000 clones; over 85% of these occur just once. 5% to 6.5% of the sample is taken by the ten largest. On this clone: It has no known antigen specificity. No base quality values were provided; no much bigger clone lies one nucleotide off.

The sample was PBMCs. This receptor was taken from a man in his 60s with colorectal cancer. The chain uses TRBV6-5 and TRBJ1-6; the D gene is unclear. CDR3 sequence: CASSYEQNSPLHF. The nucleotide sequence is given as TGTGCCAGCAGTTACGAACAGAATTCACCCCTCCACTTT.